The 4 T cell receptor beta chains below come from one sample, sequenced in a study of identifying expanded T cells in peripheral blood. The assay was immunoSEQ multiplex PCR, and TCRdb's table has in-frame clones only and misses some. The sample yields roughly 120,000 clones, about 85% seen once. Material: blood. Receptors were obtained from a person aged 18 to 75 in good health.

In its sample, this clone was seen once. The chain couples TRBV19 to TRBJ1-3, with D possibly being TRBD1 (5 bases). Trimming took off 8 bases at V and 2 bases at J, with 7 bases between the two ends. This CDR3 has 12 amino acids. Germline V CDR1 and CDR2: LNHDA, SQIVND (reference sequence). The CDR3 loop reads CASRGPGNTIYF. The CDR3 nucleotides are TGTGCCAGTCGGGGACCTGGAAACACCATATATTTT.

The chain links TRBV11-3 to TRBJ2-2; no clear D. V shed 2 bases and J shed 7 bases, with 5 bases lying between them. Per germline, CDR1 SGHNT and CDR2 YENEEA. The CDR3 extends over 12 amino acids. The CDR3 loop reads CASSLIGGELFF. As DNA, the CDR3 is TGTGCCAGCAGCTTAATTGGCGGGGAGCTGTTTTTT.

V is TRBV6-5 and J is TRBJ1-1; tentatively, D is TRBD1 (5 bases). The germline gives CDR1 MNHEY, CDR2 SVGAGI. Trimming took off 3 bases at V and 3 bases at J, with 14 bases between the two ends. The CDR3 has 15 residues. The CDR3 DNA sequence: TGTGCCAGCAGTTATATCGGGGTGGGACACACTGAAGCTTTCTTT. This sequence encodes CASSYIGVGHTEAFF.

This clone was picked up a small number of times. The chain couples TRBV28 to TRBJ1-5; 8 bases align to TRBD1. V was pared by 6 bases and J by 4 bases, with 14 bases of the junction left unmatched. CDR1 and CDR2 from the germline V gene are MDHEN and SYDVKM. CDR3 length: 17 residues. CDR3 nucleotide sequence: TGTGCCAGCAGCCCGCCCCGGACAGGGTGGCGGAATCAGCCCCAGCATTTT. Residues: CASSPPRTGWRNQPQHF.